One and the same sample provided the 23 T cell receptor beta chains below, sequenced in a study of blood T cell repertoires in COVID-19. This table comes from immunoSEQ multiplex PCR, and its TCRdb copy is limited to in-frame clones, with some not included. Of 200,000 to 300,000 clones in the sample, roughly 86% are singletons; the top ten hold approximately 9.8%. The sample was peripheral blood. The origin of the receptors is a middle-aged man who had recovered from COVID-19.

The chain recombines TRBV7-2 with TRBJ2-7; TRBD2 matches at 12 bases. The CDR3 is 19 amino acids. Germline V gene lookup returns CDR1 SGHTA and CDR2 FQGNSA. V was pared by 3 bases and J by 0 bases, with 12 bases of the junction left unmatched. CDR3 sequence (DNA): TGTGCCAGCAGCTTCAGACTAGCGGGAGACGCCCGTAGCTCCTACGAGCAGTACTTC. Protein product: CASSFRLAGDARSSYEQYF.

The CDR3 protein is CASSSLFTGNQYGYTF. For the CDR3, the DNA is TGTGCCAGCAGCTCCCTATTTACAGGGAACCAGTATGGCTACACCTTC. The chain recombines TRBV7-8 with TRBJ1-2, with a possible D match to TRBD1 (6 bases). Trimming took 4 bases from V and 5 from J, leaving 20 bases between them. Germline V gene lookup returns CDR1 SGHVS and CDR2 FQNEAQ. CDR3 length: 16 amino acids. The whole variable domain, remainder taken from reference TRBV7-8 and TRBJ1-2, is GAGVSQSPRYKVAKRGQDVALRCDPISGHVSLFWYQQALGQGPEFLTYFQNEAQLDKSGLPSDRFFAERPEGSVSTLKIQRTQQEDSAVYLCASSSLFTGNQYGYTFGSGTRLTVV.

The chain carries TRBV15 and TRBJ2-7, with TRBD1 identical over 11 bases. The CDR3 is made up of 14 amino acids. Germline loops: CDR1 LNHNV, CDR2 YYDKDF (reference sequence). With V trimmed by 3 bases and J by 6 bases, 4 bases remained unmatched. The chain's CDR3 is CATSRGQGVPEQYF. DNA for the CDR3: TGTGCCACCAGCAGGGGACAGGGGGTCCCCGAGCAGTACTTC.

The rearrangement uses TRBV5-8 and TRBJ2-5, with no clear D. CDR1 SGHTS and CDR2 YDEGEE come from the germline V gene. The length of the CDR3 is 11 residues. The V and J ends lost 4 bases and 1 base respectively, with 2 bases between them. In DNA form, the CDR3 reads TGTGCCAGCAGCCTCCAAGAGACCCAGTACTTC. This encodes CASSLQETQYF.

The chain links TRBV7-2 to TRBJ2-1; TRBD2 matches at 11 bases. The CDR3 sequence is 17 residues long. Germline V lookup: CDR1 SGHTA, CDR2 FQGNSA. V was pared by 5 bases and J by 3 bases, with 9 bases of the junction left unmatched. CDR3 residues: CASSVRLAGISYNEQFF. DNA for the CDR3: TGTGCCAGCAGCGTCAGACTAGCGGGGATTAGCTACAATGAGCAGTTCTTC.

The sample holds one count of this clone. The gene calls are TRBV3-1 (or the pseudogene TRBV3-2) and TRBJ1-5; a weak D match, TRBD1 (6 bases). Between the trimmed V and J ends, which lost 3 bases and 7 bases, there was a span of 13 bases. The CDR3 consists of 14 residues. Germline V gene sequence: CDR1 LGHDT, CDR2 YNNKEL (reference sequence). This CDR3 is CASSQGRGGQPQHF. The CDR3 bases are TGTGCCAGCAGCCAGGGCAGGGGAGGGCAGCCCCAGCATTTT.

The chain uses TRBV15 and TRBJ2-3; no firm D call. The CDR3 covers 15 residues. Trimming cost V 1 base and J 3 bases, with 11 bases left between them. Germline CDR1 is LNHNV and CDR2 is YYDKDF (reference sequence). CDR3 bases: TGTGCCACCAGCAGAGTGGGCACTGTTACAGATACGCAGTATTTT. It specifies CATSRVGTVTDTQYF. The full variable domain, rest sourced from reference TRBV15 and TRBJ2-3, is DAMVIQNPRYQVTQFGKPVTLSCSQTLNHNVMYWYQQKSSQAPKLLFHYYDKDFNNEADTPDNFQSRRPNTSFCFLDIRSPGLGDTAMYLCATSRVGTVTDTQYFGPGTRLTVL.

The rearrangement uses TRBV20-1 and TRBJ1-2; D gene ambiguous. V gave up 4 bases and J gave up 14 bases, with 17 bases separating them. Per the germline V gene, CDR1 is DFQATT and CDR2 is SNEGSKA (reference sequence). CDR3 length equals 11 residues. CDR3 DNA sequence: TGCAGTGCTACAAACGCTCCCCTAGCGACCTTC. This sequence encodes CSATNAPLATF.

The chain is built from TRBV7-2 and TRBJ2-5; tentatively, D is TRBD1 (7 bases). Per the germline V gene, CDR1 is SGHTA and CDR2 is FQGNSA. Between the trimmed V and J ends, which lost 5 bases and 5 bases, there was a span of 18 bases. The CDR3 extends over 15 amino acids. In DNA, the CDR3 is TGTGCCAGCAGCCATCAACAGGGGAGGTGGGAGACCCAGTACTTC. Protein sequence: CASSHQQGRWETQYF. The full variable domain, completed using reference TRBV7-2 and TRBJ2-5, is GAGVSQSPSNKVTEKGKDVELRCDPISGHTALYWYRQSLGQGLEFLIYFQGNSAPDKSGLPSDRFSAERTGGSVSTLTIQRTQQEDSAVYLCASSHQQGRWETQYFGPGTRLLVL.

The chain links TRBV7-2 to TRBJ2-3; D is perhaps TRBD2 (6 bases). The V gene lost 5 bases and the J gene lost 1 base, with 19 bases spanning the gap. The germline CDR1 and CDR2 sequences are SGHTA and FQGNSA. The length of the CDR3 is 17 residues. The CDR3 nucleotides are TGTGCCAGCAGCGTACCCGGTAGCGGAGGCCGCACAGATACGCAGTATTTT. Encoded protein: CASSVPGSGGRTDTQYF.

This chain's CDR3 is CASSRTTSAQETQYF. As DNA, the CDR3 is TGTGCCAGCAGTCGGACTACTAGCGCCCAAGAGACCCAGTACTTC. The chain recombines TRBV6-6 with TRBJ2-5, with TRBD2 matching 7 bases. The CDR3 totals 15 residues. The germline V gene encodes CDR1 MNHNY and CDR2 SVGAGI (reference sequence). V trimming: 5 bases; J trimming: 1 base; junction bases outside the gene matches: 7.

V gene TRBV10-3 combines with J gene TRBJ2-3; 8 bases agree with TRBD2. The CDR3 extends over 13 amino acids. In germline, CDR1 is ENHRY, CDR2 SYGVKD. After removal of 8 bases from V and 6 bases from J, the junction contained 7 bases not matched to a gene. In DNA form, the CDR3 reads TGTGCCATCGGGCGGGGGGCCGGGGATACGCAGTATTTT. It yields the protein CAIGRGAGDTQYF.

In its sample, this clone was seen once. The chain joins TRBV6-1 to TRBJ2-1, with TRBD2 matching over 10 bases. This CDR3 has 17 amino acids. CDR1 and CDR2 (germline): MNHNS, SASEGT. V trimming: 4 bases; J trimming: 5 bases; junction bases outside the gene matches: 11. Written as DNA, the CDR3 is TGTGCCAGCAGTGCTTCCCTTACTAGCGGGATCCACAATGAGCAGTTCTTC. It translates to CASSASLTSGIHNEQFF.

V and J are TRBV27 and TRBJ2-4; maybe TRBD1 (6 bases). Trimming pared 10 bases from V and 8 bases from J, leaving 18 bases between. Looked up from germline, CDR1 is MNHEY and CDR2 is SMNVEV (reference sequence). The CDR3 consists of 13 residues. This chain's CDR3 is CATADRLKDIQYF. In nucleotides, the CDR3 is TGTGCCACCGCGGACAGACTAAAGGACATTCAGTACTTC.

Turning to this clone: Additional DNA sequences in this sample encode the identical CDR3. The chain couples TRBV7-9 to TRBJ2-7; D possibly corresponds to TRBD2 (5 bases). Looked up from germline, CDR1 is SEHNR and CDR2 is FQNEAQ (reference sequence). The length of the CDR3 is 12 residues. Trimming left V 3 bases short and J 4 bases short, with 7 bases between. CDR3 region: CASSLGSYEQYF. The CDR3 bases are TGTGCCAGCAGCTTGGGGAGTTACGAGCAGTACTTC.

This chain joins TRBV6-2 or TRBV6-3 and TRBJ2-1, with D possibly TRBD2 on 6 matching bases. The CDR3 consists of 15 residues. V lost 2 bases, J lost 0 bases, and 8 bases lay in between. Germline CDR1 MNHEY, CDR2 SVGEGT. The CDR3 region has the DNA TGTGCCAGCAGTTACGGGCGGGACTCCTACAATGAGCAGTTCTTC. Its translation is CASSYGRDSYNEQFF.

V is TRBV21-1 and J is TRBJ1-5. TRBV21-1 is a recognized pseudogene. The CDR3 runs to 17 residues. The CDR3 DNA sequence: TGTGCCAGCAGGGGCGGCAGGAAAGACTATAGCAATCAGCCCCAGCATTTT. It is translated as CASRGGRKDYSNQPQHF.

On this clone itself: Other nucleotide sequences from this sample produce the same CDR3. The rearrangement links TRBV5-5 to TRBJ1-1, with TRBD1 as a possible D gene (6 bases). Germline V gene data show CDR1 as SGHKS and CDR2 as YYEKEE (reference sequence). The CDR3 spans 14 residues. Trimming removed 2 bases from V and 4 bases from J, with 12 bases in between. CDR3 in DNA: TGTGCCAGCAGCTTACAGGGAGGGGTCACTGAAGCTTTCTTT. This sequence encodes CASSLQGGVTEAFF.

J is TRBJ2-1 and V is TRBV9, with D tentatively TRBD2 (6 bases). V dropped 4 bases and J dropped 0 bases, with 20 bases sitting between them. Germline CDR1 reads SGDLS; CDR2 reads YYNGEE. The CDR3 length is 18 residues. The CDR3: CASSPTVSREISYNEQFF. The CDR3 region has the DNA TGTGCCAGCAGCCCAACGGTTAGCCGGGAGATCTCCTACAATGAGCAGTTCTTC.

This clone came up a few times. J is TRBJ2-3 and V is TRBV19; D is unclear. Looked up from germline, CDR1 is LNHDA and CDR2 is SQIVND (reference sequence). The CDR3 sequence is 13 residues long. V lost 5 bases and J lost 4, with 10 bases in between. The CDR3 coding sequence is TGTGCCAGTAGTCCGCTATCTCCAGATACGCAGTATTTT. Its translation: CASSPLSPDTQYF. Supplemented by reference TRBV19 and TRBJ2-3, the full variable domain reads DGGITQSPKYLFRKEGQNVTLSCEQNLNHDAMYWYRQDPGQGLRLIYYSQIVNDFQKGDIAEGYSVSREKKESFPLTVTSAQKNPTAFYLCASSPLSPDTQYFGPGTRLTVL.

This clone has just a few counts. The chain couples TRBV7-6 to TRBJ1-1; perhaps TRBD1 as D (5 bases). The CDR3 is 13 residues long. V lost 1 base, J lost 7 bases, and 10 bases lay in between. Germline CDR1 is SGHVS and CDR2 is FNYEAQ. The CDR3 region is CASSLGRQGEAFF. Here the CDR3 DNA reads TGTGCCAGCAGCTTAGGGCGGCAGGGTGAAGCTTTCTTT.

This chain uses TRBV5-1 with TRBJ2-4; 7 bases are shared with TRBD2. The length of the CDR3 is 14 residues. Germline V gene lookup returns CDR1 SGHRS and CDR2 YFSETQ. Trimming at V came to 1 base and at J to 5 bases, leaving 3 bases not matched to a gene. The CDR3 bases are TGCGCCAGCAGCTTGAAGGGGAGGGAAAACATTCAGTACTTC. It codes for CASSLKGRENIQYF.

This clone was picked up one time. This specimen includes other DNA sequences encoding the same CDR3. This chain connects TRBV9 to TRBJ2-1; 8 positions match TRBD2. CDR1 SGDLS and CDR2 YYNGEE come from the germline V gene. The length of the CDR3 is 16 residues. The J segment lost 4 bases and the V segment lost 0 bases, leaving 6 bases of the junction unmatched. The DNA of the CDR3 is TGTGCCAGCAGCGTAGTAGGAAGCGGGGGATACAATGAGCAGTTCTTC. It yields the protein CASSVVGSGGYNEQFF.